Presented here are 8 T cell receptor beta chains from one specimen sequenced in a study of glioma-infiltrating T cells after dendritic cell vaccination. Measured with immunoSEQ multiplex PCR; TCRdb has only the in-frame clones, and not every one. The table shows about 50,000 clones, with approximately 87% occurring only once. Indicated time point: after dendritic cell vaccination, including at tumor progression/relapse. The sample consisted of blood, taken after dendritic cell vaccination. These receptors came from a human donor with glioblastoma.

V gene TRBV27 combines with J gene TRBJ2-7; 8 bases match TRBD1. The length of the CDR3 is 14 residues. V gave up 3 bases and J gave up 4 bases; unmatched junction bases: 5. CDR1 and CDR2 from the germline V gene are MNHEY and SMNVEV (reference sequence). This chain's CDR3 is CASSLAGGVYEQYF. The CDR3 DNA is TGTGCCAGCAGTTTGGCAGGGGGCGTTTACGAGCAGTACTTC.

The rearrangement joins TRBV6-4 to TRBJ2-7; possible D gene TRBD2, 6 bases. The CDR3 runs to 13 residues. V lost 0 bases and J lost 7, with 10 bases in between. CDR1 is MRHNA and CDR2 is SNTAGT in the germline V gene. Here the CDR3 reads CASSDSDGGEQYF. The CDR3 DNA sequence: TGTGCCAGCAGTGACTCCGACGGGGGAGAGCAGTACTTC.

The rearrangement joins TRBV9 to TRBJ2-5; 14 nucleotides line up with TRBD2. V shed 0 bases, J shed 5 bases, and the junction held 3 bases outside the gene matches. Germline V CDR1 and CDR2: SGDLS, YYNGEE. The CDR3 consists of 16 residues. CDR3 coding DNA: TGTGCCAGCAGCGTAGGGACTAGCGGGGGGCCTGAGACCCAGTACTTC. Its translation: CASSVGTSGGPETQYF.

The chain's CDR3 is CASSWDRGRIEAFF. For the CDR3, the DNA is TGTGCCAGCAGCTGGGACAGGGGACGCATCGAAGCTTTCTTT. The gene calls are TRBV7-2 and TRBJ1-1; TRBD1 agrees at 10 bases. Unmatched junction bases numbered 7, after V lost 4 bases and J lost 8 bases. The CDR3 covers 14 residues. Germline values: CDR1 SGHTA, CDR2 FQGNSA.

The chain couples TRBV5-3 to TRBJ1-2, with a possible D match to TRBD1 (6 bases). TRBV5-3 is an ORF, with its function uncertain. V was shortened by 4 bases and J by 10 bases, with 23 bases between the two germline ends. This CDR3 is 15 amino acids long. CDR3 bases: TGTGCCAGAAGCCCACGTACAGGGACAAGTAATCACTACACCTTC. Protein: CARSPRTGTSNHYTF.

CDR3 DNA: TGCGCCAGCAGGCCAAGTACGGTTAGCTCCTACGAGCAGTACTTC. It yields the protein CASRPSTVSSYEQYF. This sequence joins TRBV4-3 and TRBJ2-7; D is ambiguous. Germline V lookup: CDR1 LGHNA, CDR2 YSLEER. The ends were cut back, 6 bases at V and 0 bases at J, with 15 bases in the middle. This CDR3 comprises 15 residues.

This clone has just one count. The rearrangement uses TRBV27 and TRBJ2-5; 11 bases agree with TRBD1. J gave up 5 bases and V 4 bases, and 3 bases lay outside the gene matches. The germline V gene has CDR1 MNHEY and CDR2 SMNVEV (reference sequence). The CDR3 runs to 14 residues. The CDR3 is CASSSRTGGETQYF. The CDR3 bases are TGTGCCAGCAGTTCCCGGACAGGGGGCGAGACCCAGTACTTC.

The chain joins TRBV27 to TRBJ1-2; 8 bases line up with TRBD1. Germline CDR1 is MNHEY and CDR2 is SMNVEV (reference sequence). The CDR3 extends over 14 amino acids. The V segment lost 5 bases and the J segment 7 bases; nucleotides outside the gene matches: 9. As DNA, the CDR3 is TGTGCCAGCAGTACTCAGACAGGGGCGGGTGGCTACACCTTC. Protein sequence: CASSTQTGAGGYTF.